These T cell receptor beta chains were read from a single sample in a study of cytomegalovirus exposure and HLA in healthy donors. Produced via immunoSEQ multiplex PCR; TCRdb's table is partial and in-frame only. The repertoire has about 120,000 clones, around three quarters of them found once; the top ten carry approximately 4%. The sample taken for sequencing was PBMCs. The source is a man younger than 40 in good health and CMV-seropositive. The conserved cysteine and the conserved F or W are not part of the CDR3 here. Each record gives: clone size, V gene, CDR3 protein. The size field is filled for only some rows; it gives once, few, many or a size class.

few,TRBV7-2,ASSLRSGGASSYEQY
NA,TRBV28,ASSPFTGSSSYEQY
NA,TRBV12-2,ASRLAEGASSYEQY
NA,TRBV7-9,ASSLGDWGGQF
NA,TRBV11-2,ASSLSVSQGNTIY
NA,TRBV9,ASSVFPGGGGTEAF
once,TRBV18,ASSPRDFGVEQY
NA,TRBV19,ASSVGRGWSDTQY
NA,TRBV6-5,ASSYHEFSYNEQF
large,TRBV7-9,ASSLKGGSSYNEQF
NA,TRBV5-6,ASRAGLLPRQY
once,TRBV18,ASSPRGGTGELF
NA,TRBV30,AWARGSGGHTDTQY
once,TRBV7-8,ASSYELGAQETQY
NA,TRBV5-1,ASSGGHPTYEQY
NA,TRBV5-4,ASSGDREGGYT
NA,TRBV6-5,ATRPGQYYGHT
NA,TRBV6-5,ASSSPGGLGNTEAF
NA,TRBV5-4,ASSGRQGAEAF
NA,TRBV7-2,AGGSGQGLNEQF
NA,TRBV21-1,ASSIERGQEETQY
NA,TRBV7-9,ASSSTSGVYEQY
NA,TRBV27,ASSLRDSHNEQF
NA,TRBV19,ASSIVNSGANVLT
NA,TRBV19,ASSIWPGDGYT
NA,TRBV11-2,ASSSRDRIEAF
once,TRBV18,ASSTNWDSVYNEQF
NA,TRBV9,ASSVGVGQYTDTQY
NA,TRBV7-2,ASSIRNTGELF
NA,TRBV6-5,ASSDRWTSSPLH
NA,TRBV7-2,ASSLAGGLNEQF
NA,TRBV6-5,ASSYATSGVKNIQY
NA,TRBV7-3,ASSLGPAGGQDEQF
NA,TRBV9,ASSEGLAESYEQY
NA,TRBV4-3,ASSPDFPSYEQY
NA,TRBV28,ASSLRGYNEQF
NA,TRBV4-1,ASSGGLRAGEGNEQF
NA,TRBV18,ASSHTSVSSYEQY
NA,TRBV28,ASSLDTDRGRSLSGNTIY
few,TRBV7-3,ASSLVAVLPGAENEQF
NA,TRBV2,ASRRLAGGYNEQF
few,TRBV4-3,ASSQDLLTDTQY